These T cell receptor beta chains were read from a single sample in a study of blood T cell repertoires in COVID-19. Sequenced by immunoSEQ multiplex PCR; TCRdb stores in-frame clones only, minus some. The sample includes around 400,000 clones, roughly 86% seen only once; the top ten take approximately 2.5%. The sequenced sample was peripheral blood. All receptors derive from a woman between 55 and 75 years old with COVID-19, enrolled during active disease. The conserved cysteine and the conserved F or W are not part of the CDR3 here.

TRBJ2-1	TRBV27	ASSFGQGAFNEQF
TRBJ2-7	TRBV11-2	ASSRQRTSYEQY
TRBJ2-3	TRBV6-6	ASSRNILGGGTDTQY
TRBJ2-5	TRBV18	ASSPNRGRETQY
TRBJ2-5	TRBV6-1	ASSETSGAQETQY
TRBJ1-1	TRBV28	ASSFPQNTEAF
TRBJ1-2	TRBV5-4	ASSLGHLYGYT
TRBJ1-4	TRBV9	ASSVGGQVYEKLF
TRBJ2-6	TRBV7-3	ASSLSKQTGGLAGANVLT
TRBJ2-3	TRBV27	ASSPLAGDFSTDTQY
TRBJ2-3	TRBV5-8	ASSLGLAGESTDTQY
TRBJ2-5	TRBV27	ASSSPRPTGGLGETQY
TRBJ2-7	TRBV27	ASRRGWDRSYEQY
TRBJ2-4	TRBV10-3	AISEPGTGGNIQY
TRBJ1-5	TRBV6-5	ASSYSHGDQSPQH
TRBJ2-1	TRBV6-5	ASSRPGTGGNEQF
TRBJ1-1	TRBV6-5	ASSRTEAF
TRBJ2-7	TRBV4-1	ASSHRAGGNEQY
TRBJ1-5	TRBV18	ASSPSTGNSNQPQH
TRBJ2-1	TRBV3-1/TRBV3-2	ASRRLAGGYNEQF
TRBJ2-1	TRBV5-1	ASSSSGTVNEQF
TRBJ1-4	TRBV5-5	ASSRQGGNEKLF
TRBJ2-7	TRBV12-2	ASRLASRLAGFYEQY
TRBJ2-2	TRBV25-1	ASSETGLHRYTGELF
TRBJ2-7	TRBV27	ASNGGNSYEQY
TRBJ1-1	TRBV6-4	ASRQGLNTEAF
TRBJ1-2	TRBV3-1/TRBV3-2	ASSRLVDRGTGYT